A single sample gave rise to the 22 T cell receptor beta chains below, sequenced in a study of blood T cell repertoires in COVID-19. Assay: immunoSEQ multiplex PCR; the TCRdb copy retains only in-frame clones and omits some. The sample lists some 240,000 clones, over 70% occurring once. Source material: peripheral blood. The receptor source for this set is a woman in her 70s with acute or convalescent COVID-19.

The J gene is TRBJ2-3, the V gene TRBV5-1, with 7 positions matching TRBD1. This CDR3 contains 14 residues. CDR1 is SGHRS and CDR2 is YFSETQ in the germline V gene. The V segment lost 4 bases and the J segment 3 bases; nucleotides outside the gene matches: 5. CDR3 DNA sequence: TGCGCCAGCAGCCCCGGCAGGGGGACAGATACGCAGTATTTT. Translated, it gives CASSPGRGTDTQYF.

The chain employs TRBV29-1 and TRBJ1-1; 8 nucleotides align to TRBD1. CDR3 length: 13 residues. Germline V lookup: CDR1 SQVTM, CDR2 ANQGSEA. Trimming took 5 bases from V and 2 from J; bases not matched to a gene: 4. The CDR3 loop is CSVRGQENTEAFF. CDR3 nucleotides: TGCAGCGTTAGGGGACAGGAAAACACTGAAGCTTTCTTT.

The chain carries TRBV10-3 and TRBJ2-7; D is possibly TRBD1 (5 bases). Germline V gene data show CDR1 as ENHRY and CDR2 as SYGVKD. The length of the CDR3 is 13 residues. Trimming stripped 6 bases from V and 4 bases from J, with 13 bases between. The CDR3 loop is CAIRGAAPYEQYF. Written as DNA, the CDR3 is TGTGCCATCAGAGGGGCCGCTCCTTACGAGCAGTACTTC.

The chain has TRBV2 and TRBJ2-5; a possible D gene is TRBD2 (5 bases). The CDR3 has 13 residues. In germline, CDR1 is SNHLY, CDR2 FYNNEI. V lost 7 bases to trimming and J lost 5 bases, with 14 bases between them. Here the CDR3 reads CASTEGRVETQYF. The CDR3 nucleotides are TGTGCCAGCACCGAAGGGCGGGTGGAGACCCAGTACTTC.

V is TRBV5-4 and J is TRBJ1-6; a possible D gene is TRBD1 (5 bases). The CDR3 has 14 residues. Trimming took 1 base from V and 8 from J, leaving 10 bases between them. Germline V CDR1 and CDR2: SGHNT, YYREEE (reference sequence). The CDR3 is CASSLQGLDSPLHF. Here the CDR3 DNA reads TGTGCCAGCAGCTTGCAGGGTTTGGATTCACCCCTCCACTTT. The whole variable domain, filled in from reference TRBV5-4 and TRBJ1-6, reads ETGVTQSPTHLIKTRGQQVTLRCSSQSGHNTVSWYQQALGQGPQFIFQYYREEENGRGNFPPRFSGLQFPNYSSELNVNALELDDSALYLCASSLQGLDSPLHFGNGTRLTVT.

The rearrangement uses TRBV25-1 and TRBJ1-2; 8 nucleotides agree with TRBD1. This CDR3 contains 15 residues. Germline V CDR1 and CDR2: MGHDK, SYGVNS. V lost 3 bases, J lost 4 bases, and 7 bases stayed unmatched. The CDR3 loop is CASSDTMQGAYGYTF. CDR3 DNA: TGTGCCAGCAGTGATACTATGCAGGGGGCCTATGGCTACACCTTC.

The chain combines TRBV6-5 with TRBJ2-6, with D perhaps TRBD2 (5 bases). This CDR3 has 15 residues. Trimming took off 7 bases at V and 3 bases at J, with 13 bases between the two ends. Germline V gene data show CDR1 as MNHEY and CDR2 as SVGAGI. In nucleotides, the CDR3 is TGTGCCAGCAACCAGGCGGGTGGTGGGGCCAACGTCCTGACTTTC. Encoded protein: CASNQAGGGANVLTF.

V gene TRBV2 combines with J gene TRBJ1-5; 8 nucleotides match TRBD1. The germline gives CDR1 SNHLY, CDR2 FYNNEI. The CDR3 is made up of 15 amino acids. V lost 7 bases to trimming and J lost 4 bases; unmatched junction nucleotides: 9. CDR3 residues: CASKENRGVNQPQHF. The CDR3 nucleotides are TGTGCCAGCAAGGAAAACAGGGGGGTAAATCAGCCCCAGCATTTT.

The chain couples TRBV7-8 to TRBJ2-2; 10 bases are a match to TRBD2. The junction had 6 bases not matched to a gene; V was cut back by 5 bases and J by 6 bases. The CDR3 extends over 15 amino acids. Looked up from germline, CDR1 is SGHVS and CDR2 is FQNEAQ. In DNA form, the CDR3 reads TGTGCCAGCAGCCCAATAGCGGGGGGCTCCGGGGAGCTGTTTTTT. This codes for CASSPIAGGSGELFF.

The chain carries TRBV6-4 and TRBJ1-4; D is unclear. The CDR3 is 15 residues long. The V gene's germline CDR1 is MRHNA and CDR2 SNTAGT. The V and J ends lost 5 bases and 8 bases respectively, with 18 bases between them. This chain's CDR3 is CASSLFGRPGEKLFF. CDR3 bases: TGTGCCAGCAGTCTCTTCGGGCGACCGGGGGAAAAACTGTTTTTT.

This clone was seen more than once but under ten times. The chain has TRBV6-5 and TRBJ2-7; weak D call: TRBD2 (6 bases). The CDR3 covers 15 residues. Trimming removed 2 bases at V and 0 bases at J, with 11 bases between. CDR1 is MNHEY and CDR2 is SVGAGI in the germline V gene. The chain's CDR3 is CASSYAGRSSYEQYF. The DNA for the CDR3 is TGTGCCAGCAGTTACGCGGGACGTAGCTCCTACGAGCAGTACTTC.

The chain couples TRBV11-3 to TRBJ2-2, with D possibly TRBD2 on 6 matching bases. V was pared by 5 bases and J by 5 bases, with 12 bases between. The germline gives CDR1 SGHNT, CDR2 YENEEA. This CDR3 region has 14 residues. CDR3 region: CASSPQSGTGELFF. As DNA, the CDR3 is TGTGCCAGCAGCCCTCAAAGCGGGACCGGGGAGCTGTTTTTT.

The CDR3 DNA is TGTGCCACCAGTGGATATGACAGGGGAGGGGATCTCAATGAGCAGTTCTTC. Its protein product is CATSGYDRGGDLNEQFF. This chain connects TRBV24-1 to TRBJ2-1, with D perhaps TRBD1 (8 bases). V lost 5 bases and J lost 6, with 22 bases in between. The V gene's germline CDR1 is KGHDR and CDR2 SFDVKD. There are 17 residues in the CDR3.

This chain connects TRBV2 to TRBJ2-2; 12 bases align to TRBD2. The CDR3 sequence is 16 residues long. Trimming cost V 5 bases and J 3 bases; bases outside gene matches: 4. CDR1 and CDR2 from the germline V gene are SNHLY and FYNNEI. The CDR3 DNA follows: TGTGCCAGCAGTTTGACTAGCGGGGGTGACACCGGGGAGCTGTTTTTT. It translates to CASSLTSGGDTGELFF.

The V gene is TRBV7-8, the J gene TRBJ2-7; TRBD2 agrees at 7 bases. CDR1 is SGHVS and CDR2 is FQNEAQ in the germline V gene. This CDR3 is 15 amino acids long. V lost 4 bases to trimming and J lost 2 bases; unmatched junction nucleotides: 8. The CDR3 protein is CASSSVHGTTYEQYF. The CDR3 DNA reads as TGTGCCAGCAGCTCGGTACACGGGACTACCTACGAGCAGTACTTC.

The V call is TRBV19, the J call TRBJ2-3; perhaps TRBD2 as D (7 bases). CDR1 and CDR2 from the germline V gene are LNHDA and SQIVND (reference sequence). Deletions cut 3 bases from V and 4 bases from J, with 11 bases between. The CDR3 is 14 residues long. CDR3 nucleotides: TGTGCCAGTAGTATTTCCGGGGGGCCAGATACGCAGTATTTT. Residues: CASSISGGPDTQYF.

This chain links TRBV6-5 with TRBJ1-5, with D possibly TRBD1 on 5 matching bases. The CDR3 has 14 amino acids. Germline V lookup: CDR1 MNHEY, CDR2 SVGAGI. Trimming shortened V by 8 bases and J by 5 bases, and 16 bases separated the two germline ends. The CDR3 coding sequence is TGTGCCAGCGGGCGGGGGTCGACCGATCAGCCCCAGCATTTT. Its protein product is CASGRGSTDQPQHF.

This clone appeared a single time. This chain uses TRBV21-1 with TRBJ2-7; the table's D call TRBD1 went unverified against the DNA. TRBV21-1 is deemed a pseudogene. The CDR3 covers 14 residues. CDR3 nucleotides: TGTGCCGGGTGGACAGGGAGTGAATCCTACGAGCAGTACGTC. Protein sequence: CAGWTGSESYEQYV.

The chain employs TRBV5-6 and TRBJ2-1, with 10 positions matching TRBD2. CDR1 SGHDT and CDR2 YYEEEE come from the germline V gene. V trimming: 4 bases; J trimming: 7 bases; junction bases outside the gene matches: 11. CDR3 length: 16 amino acids. The DNA for the CDR3 is TGTGCCAGCAGCCTACCCGGGACTAGCGTCTTGAATGAGCAGTTCTTC. Its translation: CASSLPGTSVLNEQFF. Complete variable domain (other parts from reference TRBV5-6 and TRBJ2-1): DAGVTQSPTHLIKTRGQQVTLRCSPKSGHDTVSWYQQALGQGPQFIFQYYEEEERQRGNFPDRFSGHQFPNYSSELNVNALLLGDSALYLCASSLPGTSVLNEQFFGPGTRLTVL.

J is TRBJ2-7 and V is TRBV7-2; 11 bases are shared with TRBD2. After removal of 2 bases from V and 5 bases from J, the junction contained 5 bases not matched to a gene. The germline V gene has CDR1 SGHTA and CDR2 FQGNSA. The CDR3 has 15 amino acids. CDR3 region: CASSLRQGLADEQYF. CDR3 DNA: TGTGCCAGCAGCTTACGCCAGGGACTAGCGGACGAGCAGTACTTC.

The sample holds a few counts of this clone. J is TRBJ1-6 and V is TRBV5-6; 9 bases are a match to TRBD1. The CDR3 has 15 residues. With V trimmed by 4 bases and J by 10 bases, 9 bases remained unmatched. Germline loops: CDR1 SGHDT, CDR2 YYEEEE. As DNA, the CDR3 is TGTGCCAGCAGCCCAGGGACAGGGTGGTTCTCACCCCTCCACTTT. Amino acids: CASSPGTGWFSPLHF.

The V gene is TRBV4-2, the J gene TRBJ2-5; 9 nucleotides match TRBD2. The CDR3 has 17 residues. J was trimmed by 1 base and V by 0 bases; bases with no gene match: 6. Germline loops: CDR1 LGHNA, CDR2 YNFKEQ. The CDR3 protein is CASSQERLAGPQETQYF. DNA for the CDR3: TGTGCCAGCAGCCAAGAGAGGCTAGCGGGGCCCCAAGAGACCCAGTACTTC.